This is a list of T cell receptor beta chains from one sample in a study of beta chain bispecific antibodies for T cell cancers. Their specific antigens are unknown. TCRdb reanalysed the 5' RACE reads using MiXCR and keeps one entry per CDR3 protein. The data show 21,000 or so distinct CDR3 sequences, 2.6% seen once. Sequencing used healthy donor T cells cultured with leukemia cells. These receptors were taken from a human donor in good health. Some clones in this sample may be carry-over from other donors' samples. Each CDR3 is given with its conserved first and last residue. D genes are given only for firm matches. Size tells how often a clone was seen (once, few, many) or the class of an expanded clone, and some rows leave it out.

d_gene,j_gene,v_gene,abundance,CDR3aa,CDR3nt
-,TRBJ2-3,TRBV6-5,many,CASTASPWGRNTDTQYF,TGTGCCAGCACCGCTTCCCCCTGGGGCCGGAACACAGATACGCAGTATTTT
-,TRBJ2-3,TRBV28,many,CASTGLDILFLSTDTQYF,TGTGCCAGCACCGGATTGGACATCCTCTTCCTATCCACAGATACGCAGTATTTT
-,TRBJ1-2,TRBV5-1,many,CASSSDEGEFQGYGYTF,TGCGCCAGCAGCTCGGACGAGGGCGAGTTCCAGGGCTATGGCTACACCTTC
-,TRBJ2-7,TRBV6-2/TRBV6-3,many,CASGGGIYEQYF,TGTGCCAGCGGTGGGGGTATCTACGAGCAGTACTTC
-,TRBJ2-3,TRBV27,many,CASSFGSLDTQYF,TGTGCCAGCAGTTTTGGGAGCTTAGATACGCAGTATTTT
-,TRBJ2-5,TRBV7-9,few,CASPGCRGETQYF,TGTGCCAGCCCGGGATGCAGGGGAGAGACCCAGTACTTC
-,TRBJ1-2,TRBV12-3/TRBV12-4,many,CASSLGANYGYTF,TGTGCCAGCAGTCTAGGGGCTAACTATGGCTACACCTTC
TRBD2,TRBJ2-3,TRBV7-6,many,CASSLSRGGTDTQYF,TGTGCCAGCAGCTTAAGTCGGGGGGGCACAGATACGCAGTATTTT
-,TRBJ2-6,TRBV7-6,many,CASSLGYGANVLTF,TGTGCCAGCAGCCTAGGGTATGGGGCCAACGTCCTGACTTTC
-,TRBJ1-1,TRBV29-1,-,CSAQGQNTEAFF,TGCAGCGCTCAGGGGCAGAACACTGAAGCTTTCTTT
TRBD1,TRBJ2-7,TRBV5-6,few,CASSTWDRGGSEQYF,TGTGCCAGCAGCACCTGGGACAGGGGCGGATCCGAGCAGTACTTC
-,TRBJ1-4,TRBV6-5,many,CASSYSILGQGREKLFF,TGTGCCAGCAGTTACTCGATTTTGGGGCAGGGCCGTGAAAAACTGTTTTTT
-,TRBJ2-7,TRBV13,-,CASSSRREQYF,TGTGCCAGCAGCTCTCGGCGGGAGCAGTACTTC
TRBD1,TRBJ1-2,TRBV19,-,CASRITGVYGYTF,TGTGCCAGTAGAATCACAGGGGTCTATGGCTACACCTTC
-,TRBJ2-2,TRBV20-1,medium-sized,CSARDGTPPGGELFF,TGCAGTGCTAGAGACGGGACACCCCCGGGGGGGGAGCTGTTTTTT
-,TRBJ2-7,TRBV3-1,many,CASSQVQRTYEQYF,TGTGCCAGCAGCCAAGTTCAGAGAACCTACGAGCAGTACTTC
-,TRBJ2-2,TRBV28,many,CASSSNSYGELFF,TGTGCCAGCAGTTCAAATAGCTACGGGGAGCTGTTTTTT
TRBD1,TRBJ2-1,TRBV29-1,many,CSAGQGYNEQFF,TGCAGCGCGGGACAGGGCTACAATGAGCAGTTCTTC
-,TRBJ1-3,TRBV18,many,CASSPPPGRGNTIYF,TGTGCCAGCTCACCACCACCGGGCCGTGGAAACACCATATATTTT
TRBD1,TRBJ2-7,TRBV7-9,many,CASSPLDRGLDEQYF,TGTGCCAGCAGCCCCCTGGACAGGGGGCTTGACGAGCAGTACTTC
-,TRBJ2-3,TRBV5-5,many,CASSPSDVGWGKTDTQYF,TGTGCCAGCAGCCCTAGCGATGTCGGGTGGGGCAAGACAGATACGCAGTATTTT
TRBD1,TRBJ2-3,TRBV5-1,many,CASSRDRAEGTQYF,TGCGCCAGCAGCAGGGACAGGGCGGAGGGGACGCAGTATTTT
-,TRBJ2-5,TRBV5-6,many,CASSPTGGETQYF,TGTGCCAGCAGCCCGACTGGCGGGGAGACCCAGTACTTC
TRBD1,TRBJ2-7,TRBV7-9,many,CASSPGGAGFEEQYF,TGTGCCAGCAGCCCAGGGGGTGCCGGGTTTGAGGAGCAGTACTTC